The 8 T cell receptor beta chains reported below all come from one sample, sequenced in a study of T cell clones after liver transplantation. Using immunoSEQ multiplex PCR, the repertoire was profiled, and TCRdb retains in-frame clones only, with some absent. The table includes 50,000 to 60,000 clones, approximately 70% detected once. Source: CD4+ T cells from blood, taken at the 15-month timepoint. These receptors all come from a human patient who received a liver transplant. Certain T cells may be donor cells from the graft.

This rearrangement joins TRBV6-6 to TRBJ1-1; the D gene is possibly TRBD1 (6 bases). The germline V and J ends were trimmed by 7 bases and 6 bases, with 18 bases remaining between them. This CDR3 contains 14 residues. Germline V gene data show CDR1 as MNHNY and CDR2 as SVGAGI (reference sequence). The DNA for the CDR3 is TGTGCCAGCAACAACCTTGAACAGGGCTCTGAAGCTTTCTTT. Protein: CASNNLEQGSEAFF.

CDR3 region: CASSQSDSGNTIYF. The CDR3 bases are TGTGCCAGCAGCCAATCAGACTCTGGAAACACCATATATTTT. This chain connects TRBV14 to TRBJ1-3; unclear D gene. This CDR3 has 14 residues. Per the germline V gene, CDR1 is SGHDN and CDR2 is FVKESK. The ends were cut back, 2 bases at V and 0 bases at J, with 5 bases in the middle. Filled out from reference TRBV14 and TRBJ1-3, the complete variable domain reads EAGVTQFPSHSVIEKGQTVTLRCDPISGHDNLYWYRRVMGKEIKFLLHFVKESKQDESGMPNNRFLAERTGGTYSTLKVQPAELEDSGVYFCASSQSDSGNTIYFGEGSWLTVV.

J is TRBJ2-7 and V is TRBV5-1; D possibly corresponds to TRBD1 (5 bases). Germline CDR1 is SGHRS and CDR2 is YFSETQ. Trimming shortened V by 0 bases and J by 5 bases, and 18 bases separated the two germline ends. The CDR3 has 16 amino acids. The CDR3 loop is CASSLGAGWFSDEQYF. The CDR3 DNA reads TGCGCCAGCAGCTTGGGGGCAGGGTGGTTTTCGGACGAGCAGTACTTC.

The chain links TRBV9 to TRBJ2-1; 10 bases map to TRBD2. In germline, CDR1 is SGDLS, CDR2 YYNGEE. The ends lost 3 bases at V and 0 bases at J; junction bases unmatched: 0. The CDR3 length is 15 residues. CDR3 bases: TGTGCCAGCAGCGCTAGCGGGAGCTCCTACAATGAGCAGTTCTTC. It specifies CASSASGSSYNEQFF. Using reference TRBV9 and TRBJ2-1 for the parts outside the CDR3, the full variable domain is DSGVTQTPKHLITATGQRVTLRCSPRSGDLSVYWYQQSLDQGLQFLIQYYNGEERAKGNILERFSAQQFPDLHSELNLSSLELGDSALYFCASSASGSSYNEQFFGPGTRLTVL.

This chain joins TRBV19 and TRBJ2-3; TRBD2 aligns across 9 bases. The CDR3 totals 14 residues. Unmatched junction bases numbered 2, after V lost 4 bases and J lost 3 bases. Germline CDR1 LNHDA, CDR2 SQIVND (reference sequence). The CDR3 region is CASSSGLATDTQYF. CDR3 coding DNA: TGTGCCAGTAGTAGCGGACTAGCGACAGATACGCAGTATTTT.

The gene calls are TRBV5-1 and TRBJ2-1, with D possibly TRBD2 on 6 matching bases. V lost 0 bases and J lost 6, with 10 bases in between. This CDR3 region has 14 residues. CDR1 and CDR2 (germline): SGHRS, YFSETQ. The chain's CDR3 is CASSLVASVNEQFF. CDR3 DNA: TGCGCCAGCAGCTTGGTGGCTAGCGTCAATGAGCAGTTCTTC.

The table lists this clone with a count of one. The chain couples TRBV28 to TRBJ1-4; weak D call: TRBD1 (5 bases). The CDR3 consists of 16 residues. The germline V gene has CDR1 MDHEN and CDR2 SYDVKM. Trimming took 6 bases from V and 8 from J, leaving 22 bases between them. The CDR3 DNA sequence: TGTGCCAGCAGAGTTTCTCCGGGACCCCCGGGGGAAAAACTGTTTTTT. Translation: CASRVSPGPPGEKLFF.

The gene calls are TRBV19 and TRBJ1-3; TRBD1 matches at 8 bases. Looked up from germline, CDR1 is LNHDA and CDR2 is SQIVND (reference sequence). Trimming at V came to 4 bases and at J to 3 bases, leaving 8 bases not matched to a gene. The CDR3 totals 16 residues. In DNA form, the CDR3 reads TGTGCCAGTAGTACCCTCGGACAGGGCGGTGGAAACACCATATATTTT. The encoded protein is CASSTLGQGGGNTIYF. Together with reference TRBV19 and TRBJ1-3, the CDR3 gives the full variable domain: DGGITQSPKYLFRKEGQNVTLSCEQNLNHDAMYWYRQDPGQGLRLIYYSQIVNDFQKGDIAEGYSVSREKKESFPLTVTSAQKNPTAFYLCASSTLGQGGGNTIYFGEGSWLTVV.